This TCR beta chain was sequenced in a study of CD8 T cells in Susac syndrome. General study results and limits: It was acknowledged by the study that relatively few individuals were included in its TCR sequencing and HLA analysis.

Details on this clonotype: Its matching antigen is unknown.

An input of about 0.5 to 1 ug of RNA was subjected to reverse transcription using random hexamers. TCRdb re-analysed the immunoSEQ multiplex PCR reads in MiXCR, keeping a single row per CDR3 protein. The sample contains roughly 160,000 distinct CDR3 sequences, around 95% of which appear only once. The CDR3 spans 13 residues. The V gene's germline CDR1 is DFQATT and CDR2 SNEGSKA (reference sequence). The junction had 1 base not matched to a gene; V was cut back by 3 bases and J by 2 bases. The material sequenced was CD4+ T cells from PBMCs. The chain employs TRBV20-1 and TRBJ2-7; 10 bases line up with TRBD1. The sequence was obtained from a human donor in good health. The CDR3 sequence: CSARDRGAYEQYF. CDR3 DNA: TGCAGTGCTAGGGACAGGGGGGCCTACGAGCAGTACTTC.